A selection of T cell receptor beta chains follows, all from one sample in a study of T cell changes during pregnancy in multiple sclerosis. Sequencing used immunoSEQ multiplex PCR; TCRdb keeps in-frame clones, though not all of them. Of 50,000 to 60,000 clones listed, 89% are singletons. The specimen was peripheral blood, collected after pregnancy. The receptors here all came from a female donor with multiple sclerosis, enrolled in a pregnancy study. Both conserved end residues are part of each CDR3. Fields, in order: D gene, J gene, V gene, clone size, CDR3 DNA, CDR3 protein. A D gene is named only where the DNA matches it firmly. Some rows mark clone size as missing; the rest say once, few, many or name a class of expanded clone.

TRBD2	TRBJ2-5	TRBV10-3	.	TGTGCCACCGCGGAGCGGGGGACTACATCCGGAGAGACCCAGTACTTC	CATAERGTTSGETQYF
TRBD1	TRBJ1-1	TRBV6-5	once	TGTGCCAGCAGTCCCCCGGACAGGGGGCCTACTGAAGCTTTCTTT	CASSPPDRGPTEAFF
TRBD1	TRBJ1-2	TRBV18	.	TGTGCCAGCTCACCACCCGTTTACAGGGGCGGTGGCTACACCTTC	CASSPPVYRGGGYTF
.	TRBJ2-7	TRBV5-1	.	TGCGCCAGCAGCTTGGGTATGTTCTACGAGCAGTACTTC	CASSLGMFYEQYF
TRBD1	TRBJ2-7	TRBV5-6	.	TGTGCCAGCAGCTTTGGGACAGTCTACGAGCAGTACTTC	CASSFGTVYEQYF
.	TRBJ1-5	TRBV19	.	TGTGCCAGTAGTATCCGTCACCCCCAGGCCCAGCATTTT	CASSIRHPQAQHF
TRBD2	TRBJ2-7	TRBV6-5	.	TGTGCCAGCAGCCATCTAGCGGGGGACGGGGAGCAGTACTTC	CASSHLAGDGEQYF
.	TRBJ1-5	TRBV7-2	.	TGTGCCAGCAGCTTTAGTACAGGACCCAATCAGCCCCAGCATTTT	CASSFSTGPNQPQHF
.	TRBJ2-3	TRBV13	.	TGTGCCAGCAGATTCAGGGATACGCAGTATTTT	CASRFRDTQYF
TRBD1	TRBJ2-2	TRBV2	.	TGTGCCAGCAGCGGACAGGGGTCCGGGGAGCTGTTTTTT	CASSGQGSGELFF
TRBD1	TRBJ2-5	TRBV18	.	TGTGCCAGCTCAGGGGATGTTCAGGGGGCCCAGTACTTC	CASSGDVQGAQYF
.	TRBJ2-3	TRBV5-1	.	TGCGCCAGCAGCTTGAGCTTGCGGTCCGGGGATACGCAGTATTTT	CASSLSLRSGDTQYF
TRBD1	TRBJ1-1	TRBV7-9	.	TGTGCCAGCAGCTCCACAGGGGGCTGGACTGAAGCTTTCTTT	CASSSTGGWTEAFF
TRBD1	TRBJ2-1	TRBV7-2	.	TGTGCCAGCAGCGAACAGGGGGGAAGCTACAATGAGCAGTTCTTC	CASSEQGGSYNEQFF
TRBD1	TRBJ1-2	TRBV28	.	TGTGCCAGCAGTTTGGGGACAGGTAGATATGGCTACACCTTC	CASSLGTGRYGYTF
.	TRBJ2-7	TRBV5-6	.	TGTGCCAGCAGCTTGAGGGGATCCGGGTTCGAGCAGTACTTC	CASSLRGSGFEQYF
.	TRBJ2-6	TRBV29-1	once	TGCAGCGTTGATTTCGGCTCTGGGGCCAACGTCCTGACTTTC	CSVDFGSGANVLTF
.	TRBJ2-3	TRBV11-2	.	TGTGCCAGCAGCGCGGGACAGCTGGTTAGCACAGATACGCAGTATTTT	CASSAGQLVSTDTQYF
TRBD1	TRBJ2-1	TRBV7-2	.	TGTGCCAGCAGCATGGGACAGGGGGCTGATGAGCAGTTCTTC	CASSMGQGADEQFF
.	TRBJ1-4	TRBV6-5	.	TGTGCCAGCAGTTACCTCGGGGAGGGGAATGAAAAACTGTTTTTT	CASSYLGEGNEKLFF
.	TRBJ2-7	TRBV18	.	TGTGCCAGCTCACCTACAGAACACGAGCAGTACTTC	CASSPTEHEQYF
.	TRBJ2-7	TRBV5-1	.	TGCGCCAGCAGCTTGGAGGGGTCAGAGGACTACGAGCAGTACTTC	CASSLEGSEDYEQYF
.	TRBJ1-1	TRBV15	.	TGTGCCACCAGCAGAGATCTAGAGAGTGCGGCGAACACTGAAGCTTTCTTT	CATSRDLESAANTEAFF
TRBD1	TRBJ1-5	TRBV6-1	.	TGTGCCAGCAGTGACACGGACAGGCATCAGCCCCAGCATTTT	CASSDTDRHQPQHF
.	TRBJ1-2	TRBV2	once	TGTGCCAGCAGCGGCCCTACAGGGTTGTCTGGCTACACCTTC	CASSGPTGLSGYTF
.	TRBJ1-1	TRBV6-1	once	TGTGCCAGCAGTGAAGAGGAGGCTGCTTCCACTGAAGCTTTCTTT	CASSEEEAASTEAFF
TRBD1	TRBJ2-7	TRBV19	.	TGTGCCAGTAGTATAGCACTGGACAGGGGGGCCTACGAGCAGTACTTC	CASSIALDRGAYEQYF
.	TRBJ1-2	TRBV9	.	TGTGCCAGCAGCGTAGAGTCAGGGTATGGCTACACCTTC	CASSVESGYGYTF
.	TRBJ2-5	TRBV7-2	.	TGTGCCAGCGGCAGAGAGACCCAGTACTTC	CASGRETQYF
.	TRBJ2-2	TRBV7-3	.	TGTGCCAGCAGCCCAATAGCGGGGACAGCTGGGGAGCTGTTTTTT	CASSPIAGTAGELFF
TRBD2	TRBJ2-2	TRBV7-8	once	TGTGCCAGCAGCTTCCTCGTAATAGCGGGGGGTGGCACCGGGGAGCTGTTTTTT	CASSFLVIAGGGTGELFF
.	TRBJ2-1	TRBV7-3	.	TGTGCCAGCAGCTTAGCGGTTTCCTACAATGAGCAGTTCTTC	CASSLAVSYNEQFF
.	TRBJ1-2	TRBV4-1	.	TGCGCCAGCAGCCAGGCCAGCTATGGCTACACCTTC	CASSQASYGYTF
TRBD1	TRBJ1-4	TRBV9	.	TGTGCCAGCAGCAGGACAGGGCAAGAAAAACTGTTTTTT	CASSRTGQEKLFF
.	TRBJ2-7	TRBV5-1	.	TGCGCCAGCAGCTTGGTATACGCAGGGGTCTCCTACGAGCAGTACTTC	CASSLVYAGVSYEQYF
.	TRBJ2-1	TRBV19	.	TGTGCCAGTAGTATAAGGCCTAGCGCCTACTACAATGAGCAGTTCTTC	CASSIRPSAYYNEQFF
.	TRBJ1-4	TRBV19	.	TGTGCCAGTAGTATAGCAGCAGGGAAACTGTTTTTT	CASSIAAGKLFF
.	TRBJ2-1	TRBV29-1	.	TGCAGCGCCCTAAGCTCCTACAATGAGCAGTTCTTC	CSALSSYNEQFF
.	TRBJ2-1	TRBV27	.	TGTGCCAGCAGTTTATCGGCATACAATGAGCAGTTCTTC	CASSLSAYNEQFF
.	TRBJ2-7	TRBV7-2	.	TGTGCCAGCAGCCGCAGTTCAGGGAACGATTACGAGCAGTACTTC	CASSRSSGNDYEQYF
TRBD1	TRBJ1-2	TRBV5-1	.	TGCGCCAGCAGCCCGGACGGACAGGTGGACTATGGCTACACCTTC	CASSPDGQVDYGYTF
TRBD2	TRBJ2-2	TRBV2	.	TGTGCCAGCAGTGAATTAGGGACTAAGGGCGGGGAGCTGTTTTTT	CASSELGTKGGELFF
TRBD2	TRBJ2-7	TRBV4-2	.	TGTGCCAGCAGCCAAGAACTAGCGGACTCCTACGAGCAGTACTTC	CASSQELADSYEQYF
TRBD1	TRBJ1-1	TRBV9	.	TGTGCCAGCAGCGTAGCTCCCGGACAGGGAGAAGCTTTCTTT	CASSVAPGQGEAFF
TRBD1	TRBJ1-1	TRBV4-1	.	TGCGCCAGCAGCCCTGGACAGGGTGTAAACACTGAAGCTTTCTTT	CASSPGQGVNTEAFF
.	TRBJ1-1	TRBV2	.	TGTGCCAGCAGTGGCGCACCTGAAGCTTTCTTT	CASSGAPEAFF
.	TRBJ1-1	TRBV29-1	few	TGCAGCGGGCAGAACACTGAAGCTTTCTTT	CSGQNTEAFF
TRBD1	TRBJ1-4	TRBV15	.	TGTGCCACCAGCAGGGGACAGGGGATGGGTGAAAAACTGTTTTTT	CATSRGQGMGEKLFF
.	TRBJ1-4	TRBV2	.	TGTGCCAGCAGCGTAACTACAGGGAGTAGGGGTAATGAAAAACTGTTTTTT	CASSVTTGSRGNEKLFF
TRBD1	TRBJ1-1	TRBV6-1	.	TGTGCCAGCAGCAGACAGGGTGGGGACACTGAAGCTTTCTTT	CASSRQGGDTEAFF
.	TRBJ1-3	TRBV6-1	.	TGTGCCAGCAGTGATTCAGGATACGGAAACACCATATATTTT	CASSDSGYGNTIYF
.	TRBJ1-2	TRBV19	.	TGTGCCAGTAGTATATCTGTGGCAGGGAGGAATGGCTACACCTTC	CASSISVAGRNGYTF
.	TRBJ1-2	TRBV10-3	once	TGTGCCATCAATCGGGGACAAGAATATGGCTACACCTTC	CAINRGQEYGYTF
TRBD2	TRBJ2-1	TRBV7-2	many	TGTGCCAGCAGCTTAGCCCTAGCGGGGTTCTACAATGAGCAGTTCTTC	CASSLALAGFYNEQFF
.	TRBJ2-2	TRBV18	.	TGTGCCAGCTCACCACCGGGCAGGGTGGACACCGGGGAGCTGTTTTTT	CASSPPGRVDTGELFF
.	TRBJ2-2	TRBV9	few	TGTGCCAGCAGCGTATACGGGAACACCGGGGAGCTGTTTTTT	CASSVYGNTGELFF
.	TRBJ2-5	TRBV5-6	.	TGTGCCAGCAGCTTGTTCCTGACAGGCCAAGAGACCCAGTACTTC	CASSLFLTGQETQYF